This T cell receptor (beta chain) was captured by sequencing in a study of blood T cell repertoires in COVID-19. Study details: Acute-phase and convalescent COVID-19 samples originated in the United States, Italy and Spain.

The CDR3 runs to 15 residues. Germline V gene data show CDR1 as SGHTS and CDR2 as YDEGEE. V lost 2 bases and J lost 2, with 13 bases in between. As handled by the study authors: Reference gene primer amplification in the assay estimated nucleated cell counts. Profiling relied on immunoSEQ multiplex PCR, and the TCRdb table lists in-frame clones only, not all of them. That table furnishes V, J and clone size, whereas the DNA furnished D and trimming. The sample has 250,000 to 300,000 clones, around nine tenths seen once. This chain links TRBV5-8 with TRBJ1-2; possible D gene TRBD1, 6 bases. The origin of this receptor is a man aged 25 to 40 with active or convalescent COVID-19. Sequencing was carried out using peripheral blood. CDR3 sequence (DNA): TGTGCCAGCAGCTTCCGGGACACCGAAAACTATGGCTACACCTTC. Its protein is CASSFRDTENYGYTF.